The 19 T cell receptor beta chains given below trace back to one sample, sequenced in a study of blood T cell repertoires in COVID-19. Clones were read by immunoSEQ multiplex PCR, and TCRdb kept only the in-frame ones, dropping some. Among 300,000 to 350,000 clones, approximately 89% were seen once, and the ten largest hold roughly a tenth. The sequencing sample was made of PBMCs or T cells enriched from blood (not recorded which). Receptors originate from a woman under 40 who had recovered from COVID-19.

This sequence joins TRBV10-2 and TRBJ1-5; D gene ambiguous. From germline, CDR1 is WSHSY and CDR2 SAAADI. The CDR3 runs 15 residues. Trimming pared 0 bases from V and 3 bases from J, leaving 9 bases between. CDR3 sequence (DNA): TGCGCCAGCAGTGAGTCTGCCGGGTTCAATCAGCCCCAGCATTTT. Translation gives CASSESAGFNQPQHF.

The chain uses TRBV27 and TRBJ1-3; TRBD1 is a possible D gene (6 bases). There are 16 residues in the CDR3. Trimming shortened V by 6 bases and J by 3 bases, and 18 bases separated the two germline ends. CDR1 is MNHEY, CDR2 SMNVEV, per germline (reference sequence). CDR3 coding DNA: TGTGCCAGCAGGCGAAGCGGACAGACCCGTGGAAACACCATATATTTT. Protein sequence: CASRRSGQTRGNTIYF.

The chain carries TRBV19 and TRBJ1-1, with D perhaps matching TRBD1 (6 bases). This CDR3 has 15 residues. CDR1 and CDR2 from the germline V gene are LNHDA and SQIVND (reference sequence). Deletions cut 5 bases from V and 5 bases from J, with 18 bases between. The chain's CDR3 is CASSFQTGWGTEAFF. The CDR3, as DNA: TGTGCCAGTAGTTTCCAAACAGGGTGGGGAACTGAAGCTTTCTTT.

The chain combines TRBV7-9 with TRBJ1-2, with D maybe TRBD1 (5 bases). CDR3 size: 13 residues. Trimming removed 5 bases from V and 6 bases from J, with 13 bases in between. CDR1 is SEHNR, CDR2 FQNEAQ, per germline (reference sequence). This CDR3 reads CASSLLTGDGYTF. The CDR3 region has the DNA TGTGCCAGCAGCCTCCTTACAGGAGATGGCTACACCTTC.

The chain carries TRBV11-2 and TRBJ2-7, with 7 bases identical to TRBD2. The germline V gene encodes CDR1 SGHAT and CDR2 FQNNGV. V lost 2 bases to trimming and J lost 0 bases; unmatched junction nucleotides: 7. CDR3 size: 16 residues. The CDR3 nucleotides read TGTGCCAGCAGCTTACTTCCGGGACTATCCTCCTACGAGCAGTACTTC. Protein product: CASSLLPGLSSYEQYF. Drawing the rest from reference TRBV11-2 and TRBJ2-7, the complete variable domain is EAGVAQSPRYKIIEKRQSVAFWCNPISGHATLYWYQQILGQGPKLLIQFQNNGVVDDSQLPKDRFSAERLKGVDSTLKIQPAKLEDSAVYLCASSLLPGLSSYEQYFGPGTRLTVT.

The chain links TRBV3-1 (or the pseudogene TRBV3-2) to TRBJ1-5; D is possibly TRBD1 (6 bases). Trimming took off 4 bases at V and 2 bases at J, with 12 bases between the two ends. This CDR3 has 15 residues. Germline assignment: CDR1 LGHDT and CDR2 YNNKEL (reference sequence). For the CDR3, the DNA is TGTGCCAGCAGCCCTCCAGGGGTAGGCAATCAGCCCCAGCATTTT. Translation: CASSPPGVGNQPQHF.

The CDR3 region is CASIQTENYEQYF. DNA of the CDR3: TGTGCCAGCATTCAGACAGAAAACTACGAGCAGTACTTC. The chain recombines TRBV2 with TRBJ2-7, with D possibly matching TRBD1 (5 bases). Germline V gene lookup returns CDR1 SNHLY and CDR2 FYNNEI. This CDR3 has 13 residues. The V end was cut by 7 bases, the J end by 3 bases, with 13 bases between.

The rearrangement links TRBV6-6 to TRBJ1-1; D remains ambiguous. Per the germline V gene, CDR1 is MNHNY and CDR2 is SVGAGI (reference sequence). V was cut by 5 bases and J by 3 bases, with 7 bases left in between. This CDR3 region has 12 residues. The CDR3 region is CASSPPDTEAFF. The CDR3, as DNA: TGTGCCAGCAGTCCCCCCGACACTGAAGCTTTCTTT.

The rearrangement uses TRBV7-9 and TRBJ2-1; D may be TRBD2 (5 bases). The CDR3 loop spans 15 amino acids. Trimming removed 1 base from V and 5 bases from J, with 12 bases in between. Germline V gene lookup returns CDR1 SEHNR and CDR2 FQNEAQ (reference sequence). The CDR3 sequence: CASSLDRGVHNEQFF. CDR3 coding DNA: TGTGCCAGCAGCTTAGATCGGGGAGTCCACAATGAGCAGTTCTTC.

The chain recombines TRBV7-9 with TRBJ1-1; 8 bases agree with TRBD1. The V gene's germline CDR1 is SEHNR and CDR2 FQNEAQ (reference sequence). V was clipped by 5 bases and J by 6 bases; unmatched bases: 11. The CDR3 has 15 residues. As DNA, the CDR3 is TGTGCCAGCAGCCCGGGACCGGACAGGGCGGCTGAAGCTTTCTTT. Amino acids: CASSPGPDRAAEAFF.

The rearrangement uses TRBV29-1 and TRBJ1-2; D gene ambiguous. The CDR3 length is 14 residues. Trimming left V 4 bases short and J 2 bases short, with 14 bases between. Germline CDR1 is SQVTM and CDR2 is ANQGSEA. CDR3 amino acids: CSVGVRVDNYGYTF. The CDR3 bases are TGCAGCGTTGGGGTGAGGGTAGACAACTATGGCTACACCTTC.

J is TRBJ2-1 and V is TRBV25-1; the D gene is possibly TRBD2 (5 bases). V was clipped by 6 bases and J by 8 bases, with 14 bases between them. Germline V CDR1 and CDR2: MGHDK, SYGVNS. The CDR3 totals 13 residues. DNA for the CDR3: TGTGCCAGCAGAGGACTGCCGGTGGATGAGCAGTTCTTC. Its translation is CASRGLPVDEQFF.

The J gene is TRBJ2-7, the V gene TRBV5-1, with 12 bases identical to TRBD2. The CDR3 has 16 amino acids. The V segment lost 4 bases and the J segment 3 bases; nucleotides outside the gene matches: 8. In germline, CDR1 is SGHRS, CDR2 YFSETQ. CDR3 nucleotide sequence: TGCGCCAGCAGCCTGATGATGACTAGCGGGAGCTACGAGCAGTACTTC. This encodes CASSLMMTSGSYEQYF.

The V gene is TRBV15, the J gene TRBJ2-3; D gene ambiguous. V lost 0 bases to trimming and J lost 8 bases, with 9 bases between them. Germline CDR1 and CDR2: LNHNV and YYDKDF (reference sequence). The CDR3 is made up of 13 amino acids. The CDR3 nucleotides are TGTGCCACCAGCAGAGATCGGCTAGGTACGCAGTATTTT. Amino acid sequence: CATSRDRLGTQYF.

V and J are TRBV9 and TRBJ1-5; the D gene is possibly TRBD1 (5 bases). V lost 0 bases, J lost 3 bases, and 16 bases lay in between. The CDR3 consists of 17 residues. CDR1 is SGDLS, CDR2 YYNGEE, per germline. The CDR3 is CASSVGPGLSHNQPQHF. CDR3 in DNA: TGTGCCAGCAGCGTAGGTCCGGGACTCTCTCACAATCAGCCCCAGCATTTT.

This clone has only one observation. V is TRBV2 and J is TRBJ1-5, with TRBD1 as a possible D gene (5 bases). V lost 3 bases to trimming and J lost 4 bases, with 10 bases between them. Germline V gives CDR1 SNHLY, CDR2 FYNNEI. The CDR3 has 14 amino acids. In nucleotides, the CDR3 is TGTGCCAGCAGTGAGACCCCAGGGAATCAGCCCCAGCATTTT. The encoded protein is CASSETPGNQPQHF.

The J gene is TRBJ2-7, the V gene TRBV5-1, with 10 bases aligning to TRBD2. The V gene's germline CDR1 is SGHRS and CDR2 YFSETQ. The J segment lost 5 bases and the V segment lost 5 bases, leaving 7 bases of the junction unmatched. The CDR3 extends over 14 amino acids. The CDR3 reads CASRLAGIPNEQYF. Here the CDR3 DNA reads TGCGCCAGCAGACTAGCGGGGATTCCCAACGAGCAGTACTTC.

The chain recombines TRBV7-3 with TRBJ2-1; TRBD1 matches 11 bases. Germline CDR1 SGHTA, CDR2 FQGTGA. The CDR3 runs 15 residues. After removal of 3 bases from V and 6 bases from J, the junction contained 4 bases not matched to a gene. The CDR3 protein is CASSFGQGAGNEQFF. CDR3 bases: TGTGCCAGCAGCTTCGGACAGGGGGCTGGCAATGAGCAGTTCTTC.

The chain has TRBV28 and TRBJ1-2; TRBD1 matches 8 bases. Germline CDR1 and CDR2: MDHEN and SYDVKM. Unmatched junction bases numbered 13, after V lost 2 bases and J lost 8 bases. The CDR3 runs to 16 residues. The DNA for the CDR3 is TGTGCCAGCAGTTTAATTCAGCAAGGACAGGGCCAGGGCTACACCTTC. Translation: CASSLIQQGQGQGYTF.